The T cell receptor beta chain described here comes from a study of T cells in Graves' hyperthyroidism and ophthalmopathy. Across the study: Peripheral blood draws took place at initial diagnosis, ahead of any treatment.

The ends lost 4 bases at V and 4 bases at J; junction bases unmatched: 8. Germline V gene data show CDR1 as SEHNR and CDR2 as FQNEAQ (reference sequence). The CDR3 spans 15 residues. RNA transcripts were the template for amplifying TCR beta CDR3 regions. The primer set for the first-round RT-PCR of the TCR CDR3 was HTBI. MiXCR, applied by TCRdb to the multiplex PCR reads, yields one record per CDR3 protein. The sample has some 580,000 distinct CDR3 sequences, roughly 15% seen once. Not enrolled were patients with uncontrolled infection, other autoimmune disease, pregnancy or lactation. This clonotype was detected a few times.

The sequencing input was blood. V usage is TRBV7-9 and J usage is TRBJ1-2, with 8 nucleotides matching TRBD1. The TCR sequence derives from a woman aged 40 to 49 with Graves' ophthalmopathy. The CDR3 region has the DNA TGTGCCAGCAGCTCCCCGACAGGGGAAGCCTATGGCTACACCTTC. This encodes CASSSPTGEAYGYTF.